A selection of T cell receptor beta chains follows, all from one sample in a study of cytomegalovirus exposure and HLA in healthy donors. The repertoire was sequenced with immunoSEQ multiplex PCR; TCRdb's copy has only in-frame clones and lacks some. Of some 120,000 clones in the sample, 70% were seen once. The sample consisted of PBMCs. These receptors all come from a man aged 25-45 years in good health and CMV-seropositive. The CDR3 runs from the conserved cysteine through the conserved F or W. D genes are given only for firm matches. Size values are once, few and many counts, or a class for expanded clones, and some rows have none.

d_call clone_size j_call v_call cdr3_nt cdr3_aa
- - TRBJ1-1 TRBV6-1 TGTGCCAGCAGTCGGACCACAGGGTTCACTGAAGCTTTCTTT CASSRTTGFTEAFF
- - TRBJ1-2 TRBV19 TGTGCCAGCAATTCGGGAGGGGATAGGAGGTATGGCTACACCTTC CASNSGGDRRYGYTF
TRBD1 once TRBJ1-2 TRBV19 TGTGCCAGTAGCGCGGACAGGGGGGGCTATGGCTACACCTTC CASSADRGGYGYTF
- - TRBJ2-2 TRBV27 TGTGCCAGCAGTTTGAGTTCGTTTTGGCTAGCGAACACCGGGGAGCTGTTTTTT CASSLSSFWLANTGELFF
- - TRBJ1-1 TRBV19 TGTGCCAGTAGTCGAGCCGGGACTGAAGCTTTCTTT CASSRAGTEAFF
- few TRBJ1-1 TRBV2 TGTGCCAGCAGCACAGAATTCGGAGCTTTCTTT CASSTEFGAFF
- few TRBJ1-6 TRBV9 TGTGCCAGCAGCGTAGGCTCAGGGGCCGCCTATAATTCACCCCTCCACTTT CASSVGSGAAYNSPLHF
- - TRBJ2-1 TRBV29-1 TGCAGCGTTGTTGACCCCACTGCTGGAGGGCAGTTCTTC CSVVDPTAGGQFF
- few TRBJ1-2 TRBV7-3 TGTGCCAGCAGCCCCGGGCCCCCACCCCCCCAGGGGCTCGGCTATGGCTACACCTTC CASSPGPPPPQGLGYGYTF
TRBD1 - TRBJ1-3 TRBV7-9 TGTGCCAGCAGTGAACGAGGGGACAGCTCTGGAAACACCATATATTTT CASSERGDSSGNTIYF
TRBD2 - TRBJ2-1 TRBV30 TGTGCCTGGGGACTAGCGGGGTACAATGAGCAGTTCTTC CAWGLAGYNEQFF
TRBD1 - TRBJ1-2 TRBV28 TGTGCCAGCACCGTCCCGGGACAGGTTCGGGCTGGCTACACCTTC CASTVPGQVRAGYTF
- - TRBJ2-7 TRBV5-1 TGCGCCAGCAGCTCAGATGCGGGTCCTTCCTACGAGCAGTACTTC CASSSDAGPSYEQYF
TRBD2 - TRBJ2-5 TRBV7-3 TGTGCCAGCAGCTTAGGGGGAGGGCCTCTAGAGACCCAGTACTTC CASSLGGGPLETQYF
- - TRBJ1-1 TRBV27 TGTGCCAGCAGTTTGTCAGGGGCCACGGGCACTGAAGCTTTCTTT CASSLSGATGTEAFF
- - TRBJ1-3 TRBV2 TGTGCCAGCAGCCACAGGTCTCTTTACTCTGGAAACACCATATATTTT CASSHRSLYSGNTIYF
TRBD1 few TRBJ1-1 TRBV27 TGTGCCAGCGGAGATTGGGACAGCACGAACACTGAAGCTTTCTTT CASGDWDSTNTEAFF
TRBD1 - TRBJ1-2 TRBV2 TGTGCCAGCAGCGCGACAGGGGGCGAGAATGGCTACACCTTC CASSATGGENGYTF
TRBD2 - TRBJ2-1 TRBV5-4 TGTGCCAGCAGCTTGACGGGCCGGGGGGCCTACAATGAGCAGTTCTTC CASSLTGRGAYNEQFF
TRBD1 few TRBJ2-6 TRBV11-2 TGTGCCAGCAGACCATTGAGGGGACAGGGGGGCTCTGGGGCCAACGTCCTGACTTTC CASRPLRGQGGSGANVLTF
- - TRBJ1-1 TRBV9 TGTGCCAGCAGCGTTGGAACCCGGGGCACTGAAGCTTTCTTT CASSVGTRGTEAFF
TRBD1 - TRBJ1-1 TRBV18 TGTGCCAGCTCACCACGTGGGACAGAGGGTTTTGAAGCTTTCTTT CASSPRGTEGFEAFF
- - TRBJ1-1 TRBV7-2 TGTGCCAGCAGTGCTCGAGGGAACACTGAAGCTTTCTTT CASSARGNTEAFF
TRBD1 few TRBJ1-2 TRBV4-1 TGCGCCAGCAGCCAAGTGCAGGGACAGGGGCTTGGCTACACCTTC CASSQVQGQGLGYTF
TRBD2 - TRBJ2-1 TRBV28 TGTGCCAGCAGAGTAGCGGGAGTTTATGAGCAGTTCTTC CASRVAGVYEQFF
TRBD1 - TRBJ1-2 TRBV5-4 TGTGCCAGCAGCGCCACAGGGGGTCTCTATGGCTACACCTTC CASSATGGLYGYTF
TRBD1 - TRBJ2-5 TRBV7-2 TGTGCCAGCAGCTCCAGCCCCGGGACAGGGTGGAAGACCCAGTACTTC CASSSSPGTGWKTQYF
TRBD2 - TRBJ2-3 TRBV19 TGTGCCAGTAGTGGGGGACTAGCCCGGACAGATACGCAGTATTTT CASSGGLARTDTQYF
- few TRBJ2-6 TRBV10-3 TGTGCCATCACCCCTAACCTGAATGGGGCCAACGTCCTGACTTTC CAITPNLNGANVLTF
TRBD1 - TRBJ1-2 TRBV5-1 TGCGCCAGCAGCTATGGGACAGGGGGATCCGAGGGCTACACCTTC CASSYGTGGSEGYTF
- - TRBJ2-2 TRBV10-1 TGCGCCAGCAGTGAGTCCGGAGCTGGGGGGTTCGGCACCGGGGAGCTGTTTTTT CASSESGAGGFGTGELFF